The 22 T cell receptor beta chains in this list originate from one sample, sequenced in a study of CD8 T cells in ankylosing spondylitis (dated 2017 in TCRdb). The library was made by 5' RACE. Sequencer: Illumina HiSeq 2500. TCRdb took the public reads, trimmed them with fastp at Q25, ran MiXCR for clone calling and kept in-frame beta chains. When rows share a CDR3 protein, they turn into one entry using the most common DNA and genes. For this sample there are about 540,000 distinct CDR3 sequences; more than 9.5% appear just once. The ten largest make up under 7.5% of the sample. These receptors lack a known antigen. On the study overall, not on this receptor specifically: Blood from ankylosing spondylitis patients appeared to be characterized by a TCR beta motif made up of several highly homologous amino acid variants.

Sequencing input: blood, either unsorted or a sorted T cell fraction (not recorded which). The source of these receptors is a male donor with ankylosing spondylitis.

The chain links TRBV20-1 to TRBJ2-1; 7 bases fit TRBD1. V lost 5 bases and J lost 3; bases outside the gene matches: 10. From germline, CDR1 is DFQATT and CDR2 SNEGSKA (reference sequence). This CDR3 has 15 amino acids. DNA of the CDR3: TGCAGTGCTCCATCCTTTGGACAGGACTACAATGAGCAGTTCTTC. Protein sequence: CSAPSFGQDYNEQFF.

V is TRBV12-3 or TRBV12-4 and J is TRBJ1-4; TRBD1 matches at 10 bases. With V trimmed by 2 bases and J by 4 bases, 4 bases remained unmatched. This CDR3 is built from 16 residues. CDR3 DNA sequence: TGTGCCAGCAGTTTAAGCCGGACAGGGGGTAATGAAAAACTGTTTTTT. Amino acid sequence: CASSLSRTGGNEKLFF.

This chain links TRBV5-1 with TRBJ2-7; 7 positions match TRBD1. This CDR3 is built from 13 residues. V was clipped by 4 bases and J by 3 bases; unmatched bases: 4. Germline V lookup: CDR1 SGHRS, CDR2 YFSETQ. This CDR3 is CASSPQGDYEQYV. DNA for the CDR3: TGCGCCAGCAGCCCTCAGGGGGACTACGAGCAGTACGTC.

This clonotype has just a few counts. The V and J genes are TRBV9 and TRBJ2-1, with D perhaps TRBD2 (5 bases). V was trimmed by 0 bases and J by 0 bases, leaving 10 bases between them. The CDR3 extends over 16 amino acids. Per the germline V gene, CDR1 is SGDLS and CDR2 is YYNGEE. CDR3: CASSVGSAVSYNEQFF. Written as DNA, the CDR3 is TGTGCCAGCAGCGTAGGTAGCGCTGTCTCCTACAATGAGCAGTTCTTC.

This clonotype has more than one count but fewer than ten. The chain employs TRBV10-3 and TRBJ2-2; weak D call: TRBD2 (6 bases). The CDR3 contains 16 residues. Germline V gene data show CDR1 as ENHRY and CDR2 as SYGVKD. Between the trimmed V and J ends, which lost 3 bases and 0 bases, there was a span of 11 bases. The CDR3 nucleotides are TGTGCCATCAGTGATAGGGCGGGGCCGAACACCGGGGAGCTGTTTTTT. This gives the protein CAISDRAGPNTGELFF.

The chain combines TRBV5-6 with TRBJ2-7, with 10 nucleotides matching TRBD1. The length of the CDR3 is 15 residues. With 2 bases clipped from V and 3 bases from J, the junction kept 5 bases outside the gene matches. Germline CDR1 SGHDT, CDR2 YYEEEE. The CDR3 here is CASSFGQGDVYEQYV. The CDR3 DNA is TGTGCCAGCAGCTTTGGACAGGGGGACGTCTACGAGCAGTACGTC.

The chain employs TRBV20-1 and TRBJ1-5, with TRBD1 matching over 8 bases. Trimming removed 6 bases from V and 2 bases from J; junction bases left unmatched: 6. The CDR3 extends over 14 amino acids. Germline V gene lookup returns CDR1 DFQATT and CDR2 SNEGSKA (reference sequence). Here the CDR3 DNA reads TGCAGTGCAACGGACAGGGTCCGCAATCAGCCCCAGCATTTT. Residues: CSATDRVRNQPQHF.

The rearrangement links TRBV2 to TRBJ1-2, with 10 bases fitting TRBD1. In germline, CDR1 is SNHLY, CDR2 FYNNEI. V lost 2 bases, J lost 8 bases, and 11 bases stayed unmatched. This CDR3 has 16 residues. CDR3 sequence (DNA): TGTGCCAGCAGTGAAAGGGGGGACAGGGGCCAAGAGGGCTACACCTTC. This sequence encodes CASSERGDRGQEGYTF.

The J gene is TRBJ2-2, the V gene TRBV18; 8 nucleotides line up with TRBD1. Germline values: CDR1 KGHSH, CDR2 LQKENI. CDR3 length: 15 residues. Losses at the gene ends were 1 base for V and 4 bases for J; bases not matched to a gene: 2. The CDR3 sequence: CASSPLQGGTGELFF. Written as DNA, the CDR3 is TGTGCCAGCTCACCACTACAGGGGGGCACCGGGGAGCTGTTTTTT.

Only a few counts were recorded for this clonotype. The chain combines TRBV30 with TRBJ2-3; 13 bases are a match to TRBD2. J gave up 3 bases and V 2 bases, and 5 bases lay outside the gene matches. Germline V gene lookup returns CDR1 GTSNPN and CDR2 SVGIG (reference sequence). This CDR3 is built from 16 residues. This CDR3 is CAWSLGTSGKTDTQYF. The CDR3 nucleotides read TGTGCCTGGAGTCTCGGGACTAGCGGGAAAACAGATACGCAGTATTTT.

This clonotype was counted only a few times. The rearrangement joins TRBV12-3 or TRBV12-4 to TRBJ1-6, with D possibly being TRBD1 (5 bases). Trimming cost V 1 base and J 5 bases, with 12 bases left between them. This CDR3 contains 16 residues. CDR3 DNA: TGTGCCAGCAGTTTAGGGGGGATGCCCAATAATTCACCCCTCCACTTT. Translation gives CASSLGGMPNNSPLHF.

This clonotype was seen more than once but under ten times. The V and J genes are TRBV5-1 and TRBJ1-4, with D hard to call. CDR1 and CDR2 (germline): SGHRS, YFSETQ. The V and J ends lost 1 base and 8 bases respectively, with 18 bases between them. The CDR3 is 16 residues long. The CDR3 here is CASSLKPLGPEEKLFF. CDR3 nucleotides: TGCGCCAGCAGCTTGAAGCCCCTAGGGCCGGAGGAAAAACTGTTTTTT.

V and J are TRBV28 and TRBJ2-3; 8 bases map to TRBD1. The ends lost 7 bases at V and 1 base at J; junction bases unmatched: 1. This CDR3 contains 13 residues. Germline loops: CDR1 MDHEN, CDR2 SYDVKM. In nucleotides, the CDR3 is TGTGCCAGCAAGACAGGGGGCACAGATACGCAGTATTTT. It is translated as CASKTGGTDTQYF.

The rearrangement uses TRBV7-6 and TRBJ2-1; TRBD1 is a possible D gene (5 bases). The V gene lost 8 bases and the J gene lost 2 bases, with 13 bases spanning the gap. The germline V gene encodes CDR1 SGHVS and CDR2 FNYEAQ. This CDR3 is built from 14 residues. The CDR3 protein is CASAPGPAYNEQFF. Here the CDR3 DNA reads TGTGCCAGCGCCCCAGGGCCAGCCTACAATGAGCAGTTCTTC.

This rearrangement joins TRBV19 to TRBJ2-3, with 11 nucleotides matching TRBD2. Trimming removed 6 bases from V and 5 bases from J; junction bases left unmatched: 7. This CDR3 contains 15 residues. Germline V gene data show CDR1 as LNHDA and CDR2 as SQIVND (reference sequence). CDR3 protein: CASRILAGGEDTQYF. CDR3 DNA sequence: TGTGCCAGTAGGATCCTAGCGGGAGGTGAAGATACGCAGTATTTT.

This clonotype came up many times. The germline gene is not matched at one end of the junction; a read error may be the cause. The chain recombines TRBV24-1 with TRBJ2-1; 7 nucleotides agree with TRBD2. The CDR3 has 14 amino acids. Per the germline V gene, CDR1 is KGHDR and CDR2 is SFDVKD. This chain's CDR3 is CATSDTAGEGCPIF. CDR3 in DNA: TGTGCCACCAGTGACACGGCCGGGGAGGGTTGTCCGATCTTC.

This clonotype was detected only a few times. For the CDR3, the DNA is TGTGCCATCAGTGATCCCGGACGGCGGGACAGAAAAAACATTCAGTACTTC. Translation: CAISDPGRRDRKNIQYF. The V call is TRBV10-3, the J call TRBJ2-4; TRBD1 is a possible D gene (7 bases). The V and J ends lost 3 bases and 4 bases respectively, with 19 bases between them. Germline CDR1 and CDR2: ENHRY and SYGVKD. The CDR3 contains 17 residues.

This clonotype was detected a few times. The J gene is TRBJ2-5, the V gene TRBV5-1; D perhaps matches TRBD1 (5 bases). The CDR3 sequence is 13 residues long. Germline V CDR1 and CDR2: SGHRS, YFSETQ. V lost 5 bases and J lost 5, with 13 bases in between. The CDR3 sequence: CASSRGQRETQYF. The CDR3 region has the DNA TGCGCCAGCAGTAGGGGCCAGAGGGAGACCCAGTACTTC. Variable domain in full (rest from reference TRBV5-1 and TRBJ2-5): KAGVTQTPRYLIKTRGQQVTLSCSPISGHRSVSWYQQTPGQGLQFLFEYFSETQRNKGNFPGRFSGRQFSNSRSEMNVSTLELGDSALYLCASSRGQRETQYFGPGTRLLVL.

This clonotype showed up just a few times. The chain employs TRBV9 and TRBJ2-1; perhaps TRBD1 as D (5 bases). The length of the CDR3 is 15 residues. Germline values: CDR1 SGDLS, CDR2 YYNGEE. The germline V and J ends were trimmed by 5 bases and 6 bases, with 18 bases remaining between them. The CDR3 spells CASRDDSLLGNEQFF. CDR3 bases: TGTGCCAGCAGAGATGACAGCCTCCTCGGCAATGAGCAGTTCTTC.

The chain is built from TRBV11-1 and TRBJ2-7, with D hard to call. Trimming removed 3 bases at V and 6 bases at J, with 9 bases between. The CDR3 consists of 12 residues. Per germline, CDR1 SGHAT and CDR2 FQDESV (reference sequence). The CDR3 nucleotides are TGTGCCAGCAGCTTGATCCGAGGCGAGCAGTACTTC. Amino acid sequence: CASSLIRGEQYF.

The genes are TRBV29-1 and TRBJ2-1; D is uncertain. Germline V gene lookup returns CDR1 SQVTM and CDR2 ANQGSEA. The CDR3 is made up of 12 amino acids. Trimming removed 0 bases from V and 6 bases from J, with 6 bases in between. The DNA for the CDR3 is TGCAGCGTTGAAGATACGGGCAATGAGCAGTTCTTC. Its translation is CSVEDTGNEQFF.

This chain uses TRBV6-1 with TRBJ2-2; D gene ambiguous. The CDR3 covers 15 residues. Per germline, CDR1 MNHNS and CDR2 SASEGT. V was trimmed by 10 bases and J by 3 bases, leaving 18 bases between them. In DNA form, the CDR3 reads TGTGCCATCCATTCCCCATCAGTGGACACCGGGGAGCTGTTTTTT. Translation gives CAIHSPSVDTGELFF.